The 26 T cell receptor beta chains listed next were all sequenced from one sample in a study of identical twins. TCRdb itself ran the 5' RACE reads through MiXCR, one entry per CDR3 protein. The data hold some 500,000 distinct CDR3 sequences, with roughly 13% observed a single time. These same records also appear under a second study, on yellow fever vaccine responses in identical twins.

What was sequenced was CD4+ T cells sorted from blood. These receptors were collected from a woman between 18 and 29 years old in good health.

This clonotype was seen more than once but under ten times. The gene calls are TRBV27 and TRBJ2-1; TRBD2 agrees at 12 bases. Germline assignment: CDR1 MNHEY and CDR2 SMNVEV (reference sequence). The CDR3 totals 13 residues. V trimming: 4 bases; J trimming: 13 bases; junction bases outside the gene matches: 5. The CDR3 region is CASSSSTSGRQFF. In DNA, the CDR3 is TGTGCCAGCAGTTCGTCGACTAGCGGGAGACAGTTCTTC.

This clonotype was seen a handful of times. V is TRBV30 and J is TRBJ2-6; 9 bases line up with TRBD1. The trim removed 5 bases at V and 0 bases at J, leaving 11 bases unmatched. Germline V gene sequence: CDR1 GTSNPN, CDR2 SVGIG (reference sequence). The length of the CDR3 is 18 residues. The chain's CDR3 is CAWGYPTGGVSGANVLTF. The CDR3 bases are TGTGCCTGGGGTTACCCGACAGGGGGTGTCTCTGGGGCCAACGTCCTGACTTTC.

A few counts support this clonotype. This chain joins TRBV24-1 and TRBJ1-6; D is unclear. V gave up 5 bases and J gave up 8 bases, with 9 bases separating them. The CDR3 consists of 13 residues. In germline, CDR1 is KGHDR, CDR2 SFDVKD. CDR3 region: CATSVTADSPLHF. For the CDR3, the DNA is TGTGCCACCAGTGTTACAGCGGATTCACCCCTCCACTTT.

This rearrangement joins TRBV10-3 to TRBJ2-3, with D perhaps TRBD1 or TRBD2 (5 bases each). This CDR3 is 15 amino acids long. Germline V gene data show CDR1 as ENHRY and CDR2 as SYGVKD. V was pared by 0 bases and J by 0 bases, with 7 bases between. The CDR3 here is CAISESRDSTDTQYF. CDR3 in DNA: TGTGCCATCAGTGAGTCCCGGGACAGCACAGATACGCAGTATTTT.

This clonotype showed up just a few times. CDR3 bases: TGTGCCAGCAGTGAGGGGGGACACGAGCAGTACTTC. Its translation is CASSEGGHEQYF. This sequence joins TRBV6-6 and TRBJ2-7; D is tentatively TRBD1 or TRBD2 (6 bases each). CDR1 is MNHNY, CDR2 SVGAGI, per germline (reference sequence). The CDR3 contains 12 residues. V was trimmed by 5 bases and J by 5 bases, leaving 10 bases between them.

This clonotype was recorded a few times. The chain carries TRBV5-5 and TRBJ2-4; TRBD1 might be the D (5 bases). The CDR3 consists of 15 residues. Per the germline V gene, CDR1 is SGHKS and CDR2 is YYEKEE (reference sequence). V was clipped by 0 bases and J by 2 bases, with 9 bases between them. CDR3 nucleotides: TGTGCCAGCAGCTTGGCCGCAGGGACCAAAAACATTCAGTACTTC. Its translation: CASSLAAGTKNIQYF.

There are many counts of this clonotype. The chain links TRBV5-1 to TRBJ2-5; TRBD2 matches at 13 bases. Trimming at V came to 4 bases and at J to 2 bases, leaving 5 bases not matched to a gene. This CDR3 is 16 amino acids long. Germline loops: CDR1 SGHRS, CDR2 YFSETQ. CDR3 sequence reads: CASSPGLAGTQETQYF. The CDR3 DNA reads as TGCGCCAGCAGCCCGGGACTAGCGGGAACACAAGAGACCCAGTACTTC.

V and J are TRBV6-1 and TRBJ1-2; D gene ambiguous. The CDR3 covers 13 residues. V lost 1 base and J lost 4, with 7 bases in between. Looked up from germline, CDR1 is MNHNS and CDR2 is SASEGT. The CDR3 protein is CASSEGGIYGYTF. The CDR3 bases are TGTGCCAGCAGTGAAGGCGGCATCTATGGCTACACCTTC.

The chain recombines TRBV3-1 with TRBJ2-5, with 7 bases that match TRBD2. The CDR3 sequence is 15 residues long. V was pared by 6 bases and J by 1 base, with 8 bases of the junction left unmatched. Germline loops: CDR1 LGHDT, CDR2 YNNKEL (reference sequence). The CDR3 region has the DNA TGTGCCAGCAGACTGGCGGGGGTAACCCAAGAGACCCAGTACTTC. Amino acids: CASRLAGVTQETQYF.

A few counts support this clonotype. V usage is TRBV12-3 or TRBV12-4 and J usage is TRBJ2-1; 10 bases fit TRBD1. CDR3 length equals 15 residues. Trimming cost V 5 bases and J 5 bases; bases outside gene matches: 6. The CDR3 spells CASSPRQGANNEQFF. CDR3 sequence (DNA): TGTGCCAGCAGTCCCAGACAGGGGGCAAACAATGAGCAGTTCTTC.

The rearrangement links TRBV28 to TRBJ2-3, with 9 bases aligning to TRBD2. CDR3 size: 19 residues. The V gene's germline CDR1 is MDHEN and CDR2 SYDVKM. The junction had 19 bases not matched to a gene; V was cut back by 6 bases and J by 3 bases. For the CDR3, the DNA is TGTGCCAGCAGAAAGACAGGGCTAATGCTAGCGGGACTTACAGATACGCAGTATTTT. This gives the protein CASRKTGLMLAGLTDTQYF.

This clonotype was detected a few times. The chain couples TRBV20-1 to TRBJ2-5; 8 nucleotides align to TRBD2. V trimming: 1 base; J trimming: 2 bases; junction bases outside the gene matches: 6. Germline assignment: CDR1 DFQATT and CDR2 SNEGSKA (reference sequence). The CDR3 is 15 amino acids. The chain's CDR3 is CSARVPAGVQETQYF. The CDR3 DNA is TGCAGTGCTAGAGTTCCAGCGGGAGTTCAAGAGACCCAGTACTTC.

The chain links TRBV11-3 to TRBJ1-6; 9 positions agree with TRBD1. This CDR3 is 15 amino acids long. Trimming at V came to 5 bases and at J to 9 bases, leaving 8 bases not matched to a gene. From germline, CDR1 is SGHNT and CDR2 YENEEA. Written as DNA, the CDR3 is TGTGCCAGCAGCCAGGGACAGGGTAAAGGTTCACCCCTCCACTTT. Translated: CASSQGQGKGSPLHF. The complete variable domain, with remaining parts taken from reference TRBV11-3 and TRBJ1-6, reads EAGVVQSPRYKIIEKKQPVAFWCNPISGHNTLYWYLQNLGQGPELLIRYENEEAVDDSQLPKDRFSAERLKGVDSTLKIQPAELGDSAVYLCASSQGQGKGSPLHFGNGTRLTVT.

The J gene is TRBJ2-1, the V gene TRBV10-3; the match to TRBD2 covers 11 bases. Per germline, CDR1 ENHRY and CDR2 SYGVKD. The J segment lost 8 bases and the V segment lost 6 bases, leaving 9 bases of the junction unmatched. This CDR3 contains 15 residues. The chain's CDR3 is CAIRTAGTSGDEQFF. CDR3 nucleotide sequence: TGTGCCATCAGGACCGCCGGGACTAGCGGAGATGAGCAGTTCTTC.

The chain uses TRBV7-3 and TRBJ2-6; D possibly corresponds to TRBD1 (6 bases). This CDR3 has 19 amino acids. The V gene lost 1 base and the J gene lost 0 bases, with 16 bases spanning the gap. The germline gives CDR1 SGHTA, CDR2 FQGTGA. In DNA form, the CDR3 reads TGTGCCAGCAGCTTAAAGGGCTCACAGGGTGGCTCTGGGGCCAACGTCCTGACTTTC. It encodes CASSLKGSQGGSGANVLTF.

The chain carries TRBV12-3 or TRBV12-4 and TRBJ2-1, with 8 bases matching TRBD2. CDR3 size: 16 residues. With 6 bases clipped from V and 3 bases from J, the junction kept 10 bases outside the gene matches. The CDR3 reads CASSLDSGTFYNEQFF. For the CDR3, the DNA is TGTGCCAGCAGCCTCGATAGCGGGACCTTCTACAATGAGCAGTTCTTC.

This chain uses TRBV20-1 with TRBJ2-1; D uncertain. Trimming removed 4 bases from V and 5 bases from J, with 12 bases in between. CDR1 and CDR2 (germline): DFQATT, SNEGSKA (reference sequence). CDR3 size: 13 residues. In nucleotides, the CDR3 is TGCAGTGCTACCGCGGACGCGAACAATGAGCAGTTCTTC. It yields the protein CSATADANNEQFF.

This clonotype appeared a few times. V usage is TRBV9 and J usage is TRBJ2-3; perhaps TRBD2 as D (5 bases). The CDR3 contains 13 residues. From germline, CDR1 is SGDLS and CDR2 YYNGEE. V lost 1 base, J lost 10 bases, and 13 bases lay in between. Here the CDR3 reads CASSVRPRDAQYF. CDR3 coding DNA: TGTGCCAGCAGCGTACGCCCGAGGGATGCGCAGTATTTT. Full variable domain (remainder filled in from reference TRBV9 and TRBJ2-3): DSGVTQTPKHLITATGQRVTLRCSPRSGDLSVYWYQQSLDQGLQFLIQYYNGEERAKGNILERFSAQQFPDLHSELNLSSLELGDSALYFCASSVRPRDAQYFGPGTRLTVL.

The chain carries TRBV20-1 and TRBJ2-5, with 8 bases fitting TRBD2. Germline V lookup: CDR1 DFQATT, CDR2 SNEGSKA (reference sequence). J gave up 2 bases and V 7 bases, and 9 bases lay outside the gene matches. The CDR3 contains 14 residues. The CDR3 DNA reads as TGCAGTGTTTTAGCGGGCGGGGGGCAAGAGACCCAGTACTTC. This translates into CSVLAGGGQETQYF.

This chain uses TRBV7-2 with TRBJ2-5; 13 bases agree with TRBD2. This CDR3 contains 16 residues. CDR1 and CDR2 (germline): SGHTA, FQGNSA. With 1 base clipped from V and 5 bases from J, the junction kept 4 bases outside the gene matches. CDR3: CASSLGGLAGLETQYF. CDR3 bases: TGTGCCAGCAGCTTAGGGGGACTAGCGGGGTTGGAGACCCAGTACTTC.

CDR3 protein: CASGPGGAMNTEAFF. The CDR3 DNA reads as TGTGCTAGTGGTCCGGGGGGAGCGATGAACACTGAAGCTTTCTTT. The V and J genes are TRBV12-5 and TRBJ1-1; TRBD1 is a possible D gene (5 bases). Trimming stripped 5 bases from V and 0 bases from J, with 13 bases between. This CDR3 has 15 amino acids. Germline lookup yields CDR1 LGHNT and CDR2 FRNRAP.

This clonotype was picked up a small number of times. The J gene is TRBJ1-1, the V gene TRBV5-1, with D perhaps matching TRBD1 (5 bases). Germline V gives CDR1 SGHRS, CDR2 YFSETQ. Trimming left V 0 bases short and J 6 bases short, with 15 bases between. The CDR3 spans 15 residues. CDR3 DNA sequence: TGCGCCAGCAGCTTGGAGGGCAGGAGGGGCGCTGAAGCTTTCTTT. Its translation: CASSLEGRRGAEAFF.

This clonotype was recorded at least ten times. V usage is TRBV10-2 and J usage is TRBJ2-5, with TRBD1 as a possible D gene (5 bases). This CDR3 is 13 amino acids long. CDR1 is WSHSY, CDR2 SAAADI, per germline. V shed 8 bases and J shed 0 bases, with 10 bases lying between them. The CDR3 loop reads CASRDSYQETQYF. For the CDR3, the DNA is TGCGCCAGCCGAGACAGCTACCAAGAGACCCAGTACTTC.

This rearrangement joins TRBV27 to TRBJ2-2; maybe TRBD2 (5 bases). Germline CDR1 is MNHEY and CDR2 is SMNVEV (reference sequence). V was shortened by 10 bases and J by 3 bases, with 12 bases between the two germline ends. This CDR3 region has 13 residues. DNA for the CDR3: TGTGCCAAGTCCGGACTGTACACCGGGGAGCTGTTTTTT. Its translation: CAKSGLYTGELFF.

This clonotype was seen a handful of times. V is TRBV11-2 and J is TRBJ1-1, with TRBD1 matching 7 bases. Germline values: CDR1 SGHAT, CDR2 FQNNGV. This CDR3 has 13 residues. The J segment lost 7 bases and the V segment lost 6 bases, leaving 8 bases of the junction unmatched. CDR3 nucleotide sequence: TGTGCCAGCAGTGACAGGGAGCGCAATGAAGCTTTCTTT. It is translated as CASSDRERNEAFF.

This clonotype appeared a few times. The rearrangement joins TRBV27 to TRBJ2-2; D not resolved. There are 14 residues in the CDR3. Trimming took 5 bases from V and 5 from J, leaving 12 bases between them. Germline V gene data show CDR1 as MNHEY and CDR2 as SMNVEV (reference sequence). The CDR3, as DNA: TGTGCCAGCAGTCCTCTAGTAGCTACCGGGGAGCTGTTTTTT. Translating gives CASSPLVATGELFF.